One sample yielded the 3 T cell receptor beta chains listed below, sequenced in a study of cytomegalovirus exposure and HLA in healthy donors. Primers: 60 Vbeta forward and 13 Jbeta reverse. The repertoire was sequenced with immunoSEQ multiplex PCR; TCRdb's copy has only in-frame clones and lacks some. The repertoire holds over 100,000 clones, under 80% seen once, with roughly 8.2% in the top ten. Sequencing was carried out using PBMCs. The receptors were sampled from a woman aged 50 to 65 in good health and CMV-seropositive.

V is TRBV9 and J is TRBJ2-5, with a possible D match to TRBD2 (5 bases). The germline CDR1 and CDR2 sequences are SGDLS and YYNGEE. V lost 3 bases and J lost 5, with 8 bases in between. There are 12 residues in the CDR3. Here the CDR3 DNA reads TGTGCCAGCAGCGACCGAGGGGAGACCCAGTACTTC. Its translation: CASSDRGETQYF. The full variable domain, completed using reference TRBV9 and TRBJ2-5, is DSGVTQTPKHLITATGQRVTLRCSPRSGDLSVYWYQQSLDQGLQFLIQYYNGEERAKGNILERFSAQQFPDLHSELNLSSLELGDSALYFCASSDRGETQYFGPGTRLLVL.

This chain uses TRBV25-1 with TRBJ2-7, with 9 bases that match TRBD1. Germline CDR1 reads MGHDK; CDR2 reads SYGVNS. V shed 10 bases, J shed 1 base, and the junction held 8 bases outside the gene matches. The CDR3 extends over 14 amino acids. CDR3 sequence: CATIPGTGSYEQYF. DNA of the CDR3: TGTGCCACCATCCCCGGGACAGGGTCCTACGAGCAGTACTTC.

V gene TRBV19 combines with J gene TRBJ2-5; 7 positions match TRBD2. This CDR3 contains 15 residues. Germline loops: CDR1 LNHDA, CDR2 SQIVND (reference sequence). The junction had 10 bases not matched to a gene; V was cut back by 8 bases and J by 1 base. The CDR3 nucleotides read TGTGCCAGTGGCATGGGGGGGAAGAGCCAAGAGACCCAGTACTTC. As protein: CASGMGGKSQETQYF.